Reported below is one T cell receptor beta chain. Antigen: not known. CDR3 length equals 15 residues. With 2 bases removed from V and 0 bases from J, the gap between germline ends came to 11 bases. CDR1 and CDR2 (germline): SNHLY, FYNNEI. This entry comes from a study of long-term antiretroviral therapy in people with HIV. Findings and caveats of the study: Diversity went up after ART and still fell short of transplant donor controls. Nothing was known about ART adherence, viral resistance or changes in therapy. Versus controls, repertoires in people with HIV had narrower CDR3 length ranges.

From each donor, at least one pre-ART PBMC sample and at least two post-ART PBMC samples were obtained. Version v3.0 of the immunoSEQ assay ran at survey level. Clones were read by immunoSEQ multiplex PCR, and TCRdb kept only the in-frame ones, dropping some. Of about 30,000 clones in the sample, roughly 96% were seen once. The sequence was collected from a man aged 25-45 years with HIV. The J gene is TRBJ2-7, the V gene TRBV2; D is unresolved. The specimen comprised unsorted PBMCs, sampled 5.3 years after starting antiretroviral therapy. CDR3 nucleotide sequence: TGTGCCAGCAGTGAACTGGCCGCTAGCTCCTACGAGCAGTACTTC. This sequence encodes CASSELAASSYEQYF.